This T cell receptor (beta chain) was obtained from a study of chemoradiotherapy in HPV16-positive cancers. In the study overall: Two HPV16-positive patients' cells yielded candidate HPV-specific clones and common motifs.

Remarks on this clone: Its specificity is unknown.

General study findings and limits: The functional HPV-specific definition rests on just two HPV16-positive patients. Candidate HPV-specific clones and E7-related TCR motifs grew in tumor during treatment.

Method: immunoSEQ multiplex PCR; TCRdb's copy keeps in-frame clones and lacks some. The repertoire holds around 12,000 clones, with around 77% as singletons. The CDR3 sequence is 14 residues long. Specimen collection occurred from a patient who underwent chemoradiotherapy. The chain combines TRBV6-7 with TRBJ1-6, with D possibly TRBD1 on 5 matching bases. TRBV6-7 is an ORF for which the function is uncertain. This clonotype was sampled from a human donor with HPV-associated anogenital cancer. In nucleotides, the CDR3 is TGTGGATGTGATTGGCGGGGCTTTAATTCACCCCTCCACTTT. As protein: CGCDWRGFNSPLHF.